What follows are 3 T cell receptor beta chains derived from one specimen sequenced in a study of beta chain features in type 1 diabetes. General observations from the study: Moderate but significant shortening of TCRB CDR3s was recorded in all four CD4+ subsets from Type 1 diabetes patients.

Of the isolated RNA, all was reverse transcribed, and so the sequenced material was expressed TCRB transcripts. Data came from immunoSEQ multiplex PCR; TCRdb stores just in-frame clones and leaves some out. Among about 700,000 clones listed, 13% were seen once. Their recognized antigens are unknown. Sequenced sample: naive CD4+ T cells from blood. These receptors were taken from a man younger than 30 with type 1 diabetes.

There are a few counts of this clone. The CDR3 region is CASQKPFQETQYF. The CDR3 DNA sequence: TGCGCCAGCCAGAAGCCCTTCCAAGAGACCCAGTACTTC. The rearrangement joins TRBV5-1 to TRBJ2-5, with D hard to call. V lost 7 bases and J lost 1, with 11 bases in between. The length of the CDR3 is 13 residues. Germline CDR1 reads SGHRS; CDR2 reads YFSETQ.

This clone was recorded a few times. The CDR3 nucleotides read TGCAGCGTTGTTTGGGTGCACGAGCAGTACTTC. It specifies CSVVWVHEQYF. This rearrangement joins TRBV29-1 to TRBJ2-7; D call uncertain. The germline CDR1 and CDR2 sequences are SQVTM and ANQGSEA. Trimming left V 4 bases short and J 5 bases short, with 9 bases between. The CDR3 runs to 11 residues.

In its sample, this clone was seen a few times. The CDR3 sequence is CASKVGAESNQPQHF. DNA for the CDR3: TGCGCCAGCAAAGTGGGGGCCGAGAGCAATCAGCCCCAGCATTTT. The genes are TRBV5-1 and TRBJ1-5, with a tentative D call TRBD1 (6 bases). The V end lost 6 bases, the J end lost 1 base, and 14 bases lay between the germline ends. The CDR3 covers 15 residues. The germline V gene has CDR1 SGHRS and CDR2 YFSETQ.